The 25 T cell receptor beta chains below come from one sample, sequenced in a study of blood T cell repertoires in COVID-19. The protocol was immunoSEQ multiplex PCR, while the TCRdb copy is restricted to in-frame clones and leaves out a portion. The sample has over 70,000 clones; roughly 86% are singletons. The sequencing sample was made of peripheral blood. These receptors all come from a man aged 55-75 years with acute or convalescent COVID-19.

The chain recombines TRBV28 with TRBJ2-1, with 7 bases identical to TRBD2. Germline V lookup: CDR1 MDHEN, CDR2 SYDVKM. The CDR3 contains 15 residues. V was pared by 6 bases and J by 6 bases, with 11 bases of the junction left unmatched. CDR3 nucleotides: TGTGCCAGCAGCTCGTCGATGAGCGGGGTCAATGAGCAGTTCTTC. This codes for CASSSSMSGVNEQFF.

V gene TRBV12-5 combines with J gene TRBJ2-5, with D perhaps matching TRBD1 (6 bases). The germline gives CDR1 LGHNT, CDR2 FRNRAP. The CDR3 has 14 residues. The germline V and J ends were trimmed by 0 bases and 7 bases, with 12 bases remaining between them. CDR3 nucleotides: TGTGCTAGTGGTTTGGTAGAACAGGGTGGGACCCAGTACTTC. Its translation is CASGLVEQGGTQYF. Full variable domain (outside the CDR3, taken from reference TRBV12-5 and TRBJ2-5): DARVTQTPRHKVTEMGQEVTMRCQPILGHNTVFWYRQTMMQGLELLAYFRNRAPLDDSGMPKDRFSAEMPDATLATLKIQPSEPRDSAVYFCASGLVEQGGTQYFGPGTRLLVL.

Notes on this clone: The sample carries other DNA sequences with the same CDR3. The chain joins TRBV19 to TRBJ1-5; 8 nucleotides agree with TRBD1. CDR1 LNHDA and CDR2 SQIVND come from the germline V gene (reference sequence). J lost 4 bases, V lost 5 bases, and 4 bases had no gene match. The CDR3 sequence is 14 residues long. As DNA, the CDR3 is TGTGCCAGTAGTTCACAGGGGGGTAATCAGCCCCAGCATTTT. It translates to CASSSQGGNQPQHF.

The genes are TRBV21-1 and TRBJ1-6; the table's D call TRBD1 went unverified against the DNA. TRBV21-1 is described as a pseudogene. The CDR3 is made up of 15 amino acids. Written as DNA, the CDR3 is TGTGCCAGCAGCAAAGCAAGGGGTTATAATTCACCCCTCCACTTT. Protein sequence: CASSKARGYNSPLHF.

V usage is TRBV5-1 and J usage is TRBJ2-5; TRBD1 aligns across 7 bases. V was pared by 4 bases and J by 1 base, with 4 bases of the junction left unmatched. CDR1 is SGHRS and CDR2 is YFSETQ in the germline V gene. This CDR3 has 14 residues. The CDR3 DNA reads TGCGCCAGCAGCCAGGGACAGATCCAAGAGACCCAGTACTTC. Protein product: CASSQGQIQETQYF.

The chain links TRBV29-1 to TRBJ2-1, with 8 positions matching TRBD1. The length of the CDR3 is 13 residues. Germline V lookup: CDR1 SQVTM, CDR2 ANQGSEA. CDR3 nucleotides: TGCAGTGCGGACAGGGATACCTACAATGAGCAGTTCTTC. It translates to CSADRDTYNEQFF.

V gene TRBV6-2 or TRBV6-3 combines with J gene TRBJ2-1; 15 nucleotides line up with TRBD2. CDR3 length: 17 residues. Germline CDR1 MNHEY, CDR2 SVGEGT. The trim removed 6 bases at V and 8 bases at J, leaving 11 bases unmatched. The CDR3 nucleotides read TGTGCCAGCAGCCCTCCGGGACTAGCGGGAGGAAGTGATGAGCAGTTCTTC. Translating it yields CASSPPGLAGGSDEQFF.

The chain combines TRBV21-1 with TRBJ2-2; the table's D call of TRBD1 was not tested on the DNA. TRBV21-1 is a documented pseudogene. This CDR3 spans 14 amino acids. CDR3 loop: CASNRTGGSGELFF. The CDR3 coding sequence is TGTGCCAGCAACCGGACAGGGGGTAGCGGGGAGCTGTTTTTT.

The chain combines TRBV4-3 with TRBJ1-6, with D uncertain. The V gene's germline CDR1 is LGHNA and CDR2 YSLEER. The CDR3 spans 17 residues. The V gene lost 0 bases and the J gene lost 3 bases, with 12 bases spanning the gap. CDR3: CASSQDPNSLYNSPLHF. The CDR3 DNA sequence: TGCGCCAGCAGCCAAGATCCCAACAGCCTCTATAATTCACCCCTCCACTTT.

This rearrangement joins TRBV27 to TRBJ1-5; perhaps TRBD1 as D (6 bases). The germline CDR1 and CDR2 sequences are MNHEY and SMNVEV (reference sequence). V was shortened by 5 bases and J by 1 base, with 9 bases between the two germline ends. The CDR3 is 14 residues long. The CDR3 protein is CASSKQGSNQPQHF. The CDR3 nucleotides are TGTGCCAGCAGTAAACAGGGAAGCAATCAGCCCCAGCATTTT.

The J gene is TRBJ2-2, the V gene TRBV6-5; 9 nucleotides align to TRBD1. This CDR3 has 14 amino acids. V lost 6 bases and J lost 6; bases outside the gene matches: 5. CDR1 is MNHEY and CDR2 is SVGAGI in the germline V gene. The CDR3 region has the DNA TGTGCCAGCAGGGGACAGGGCGGCGCCGGGGAGCTGTTTTTT. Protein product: CASRGQGGAGELFF.

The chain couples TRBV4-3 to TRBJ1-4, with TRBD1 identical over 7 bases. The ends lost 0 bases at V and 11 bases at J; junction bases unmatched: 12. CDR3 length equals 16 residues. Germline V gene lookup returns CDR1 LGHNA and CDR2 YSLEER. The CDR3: CASSQEGGRGNRKLFF. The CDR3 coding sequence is TGCGCCAGCAGCCAAGAAGGAGGCAGGGGGAATAGGAAACTGTTTTTT.

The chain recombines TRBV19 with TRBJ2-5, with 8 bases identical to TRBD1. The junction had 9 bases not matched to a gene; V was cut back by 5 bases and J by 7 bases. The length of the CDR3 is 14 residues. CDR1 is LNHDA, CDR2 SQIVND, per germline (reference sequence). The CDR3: CASSAGQGPLTQYF. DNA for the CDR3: TGTGCCAGTAGTGCAGGACAGGGTCCATTGACCCAGTACTTC.

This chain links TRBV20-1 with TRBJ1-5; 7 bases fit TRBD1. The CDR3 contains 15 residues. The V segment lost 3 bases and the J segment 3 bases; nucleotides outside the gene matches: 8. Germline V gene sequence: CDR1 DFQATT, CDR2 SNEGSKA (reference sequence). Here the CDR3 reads CSASNRDRPNQPQHF. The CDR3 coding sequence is TGCAGTGCTAGTAACCGGGACAGACCCAATCAGCCCCAGCATTTT.

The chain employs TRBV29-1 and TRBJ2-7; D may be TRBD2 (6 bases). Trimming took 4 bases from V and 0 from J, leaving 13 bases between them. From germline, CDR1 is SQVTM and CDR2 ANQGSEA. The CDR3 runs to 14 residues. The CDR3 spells CSVVGGAASYEQYF. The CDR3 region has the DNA TGCAGCGTTGTTGGCGGGGCCGCCTCCTACGAGCAGTACTTC.

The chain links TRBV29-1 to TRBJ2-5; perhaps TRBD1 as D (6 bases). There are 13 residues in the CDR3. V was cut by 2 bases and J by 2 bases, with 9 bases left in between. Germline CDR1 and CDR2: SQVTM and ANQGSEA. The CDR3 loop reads CSVESDRQETQYF. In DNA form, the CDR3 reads TGCAGCGTTGAAAGTGACAGGCAAGAGACCCAGTACTTC.

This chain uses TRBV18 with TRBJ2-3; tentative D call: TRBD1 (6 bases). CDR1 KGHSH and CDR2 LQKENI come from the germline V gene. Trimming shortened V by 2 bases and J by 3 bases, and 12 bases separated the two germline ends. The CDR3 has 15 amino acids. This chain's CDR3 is CASSPEQGLTDTQYF. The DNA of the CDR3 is TGTGCCAGCTCACCAGAACAGGGATTGACAGATACGCAGTATTTT. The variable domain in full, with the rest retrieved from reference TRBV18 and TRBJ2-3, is NAGVMQNPRHLVRRRGQEARLRCSPMKGHSHVYWYRQLPEEGLKFMVYLQKENIIDESGMPKERFSAEFPKEGPSILRIQQVVRGDSAAYFCASSPEQGLTDTQYFGPGTRLTVL.

The CDR3 reads CASSYPGLAAEETQYF. As DNA, the CDR3 is TGTGCCAGCAGCTACCCGGGACTAGCGGCAGAAGAGACCCAGTACTTC. This chain uses TRBV7-2 with TRBJ2-5; TRBD2 agrees at 11 bases. The ends lost 4 bases at V and 3 bases at J; junction bases unmatched: 7. Per the germline V gene, CDR1 is SGHTA and CDR2 is FQGNSA. The CDR3 loop spans 16 amino acids.

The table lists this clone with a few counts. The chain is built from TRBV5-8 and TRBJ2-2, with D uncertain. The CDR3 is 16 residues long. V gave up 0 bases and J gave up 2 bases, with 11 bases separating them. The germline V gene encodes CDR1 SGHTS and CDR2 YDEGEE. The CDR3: CASSLGTTSNTGELFF. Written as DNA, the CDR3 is TGTGCCAGCAGCTTGGGAACCACTTCAAACACCGGGGAGCTGTTTTTT.

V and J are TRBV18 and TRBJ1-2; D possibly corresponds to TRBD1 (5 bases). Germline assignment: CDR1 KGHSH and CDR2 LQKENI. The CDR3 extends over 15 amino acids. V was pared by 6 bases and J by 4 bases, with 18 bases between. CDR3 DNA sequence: TGTGCCAGCTCCTTTGACAGTTCGGAGGGCTATGGCTACACCTTC. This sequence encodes CASSFDSSEGYGYTF.

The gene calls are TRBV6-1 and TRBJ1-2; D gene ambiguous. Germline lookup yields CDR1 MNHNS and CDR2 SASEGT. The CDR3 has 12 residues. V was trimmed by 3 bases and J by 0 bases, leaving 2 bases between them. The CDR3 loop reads CASSDANYGYTF. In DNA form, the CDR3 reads TGTGCCAGCAGTGACGCTAACTATGGCTACACCTTC.

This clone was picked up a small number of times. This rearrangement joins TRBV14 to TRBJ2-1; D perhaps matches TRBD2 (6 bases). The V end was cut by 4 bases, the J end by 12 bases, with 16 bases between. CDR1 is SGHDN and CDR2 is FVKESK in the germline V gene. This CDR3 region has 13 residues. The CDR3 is CASSLRGRTRQFF. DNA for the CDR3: TGTGCCAGCAGCCTCCGAGGGAGGACTCGGCAGTTCTTC.

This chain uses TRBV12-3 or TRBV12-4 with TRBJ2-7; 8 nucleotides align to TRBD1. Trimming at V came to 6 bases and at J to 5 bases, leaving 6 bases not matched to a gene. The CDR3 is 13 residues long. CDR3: CASRGAGGNEQYF. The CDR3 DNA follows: TGTGCCAGCAGGGGGGCAGGGGGCAACGAGCAGTACTTC.

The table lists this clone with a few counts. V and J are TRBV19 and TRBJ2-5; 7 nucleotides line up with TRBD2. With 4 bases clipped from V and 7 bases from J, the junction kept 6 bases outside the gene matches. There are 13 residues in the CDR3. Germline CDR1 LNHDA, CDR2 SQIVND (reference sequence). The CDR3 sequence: CASSTSGRGTQYF. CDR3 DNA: TGTGCCAGTAGTACTTCAGGGAGGGGGACCCAGTACTTC.

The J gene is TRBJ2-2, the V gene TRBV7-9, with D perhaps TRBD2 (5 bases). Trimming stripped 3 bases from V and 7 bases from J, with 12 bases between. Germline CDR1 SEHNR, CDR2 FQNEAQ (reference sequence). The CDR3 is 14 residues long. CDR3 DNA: TGTGCCAGCAGCTTGTGGGCTAGCATCGGGGAGCTGTTTTTT. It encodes CASSLWASIGELFF.